This T cell receptor beta chain emerged from a study of identical twins. Deletions cut 1 base from V and 4 bases from J, with 14 bases between. The CDR3 is made up of 16 amino acids. The germline CDR1 and CDR2 sequences are SEHNR and FQNEAQ (reference sequence). General study results and limits: Insertions were reduced in abundant cord blood beta clonotypes but not in memory repertoires.

MiXCR, run by TCRdb on the 5' RACE reads, gives a single entry per CDR3 protein. This table holds approximately 630,000 distinct CDR3 sequences, just over 7% found once. In regard to this clonotype: The antigen is unknown.

These data were also filed under a second study, of yellow fever vaccine responses in identical twins.

The chain combines TRBV7-9 with TRBJ2-1, with D maybe TRBD2 (5 bases). This clonotype was obtained from a woman between 18 and 29 years old in good health. Sequencing was done on a sample of PBMCs. CDR3 amino acids: CASSLGTDRLYNEQFF. CDR3 DNA sequence: TGTGCCAGCAGCTTAGGGACTGACCGACTTTACAATGAGCAGTTCTTC. Supplemented by reference TRBV7-9 and TRBJ2-1, the full variable domain reads DTGVSQNPRHKITKRGQNVTFRCDPISEHNRLYWYRQTLGQGPEFLTYFQNEAQLEKSRLLSDRFSAERPKGSFSTLEIQRTEQGDSAMYLCASSLGTDRLYNEQFFGPGTRLTVL.